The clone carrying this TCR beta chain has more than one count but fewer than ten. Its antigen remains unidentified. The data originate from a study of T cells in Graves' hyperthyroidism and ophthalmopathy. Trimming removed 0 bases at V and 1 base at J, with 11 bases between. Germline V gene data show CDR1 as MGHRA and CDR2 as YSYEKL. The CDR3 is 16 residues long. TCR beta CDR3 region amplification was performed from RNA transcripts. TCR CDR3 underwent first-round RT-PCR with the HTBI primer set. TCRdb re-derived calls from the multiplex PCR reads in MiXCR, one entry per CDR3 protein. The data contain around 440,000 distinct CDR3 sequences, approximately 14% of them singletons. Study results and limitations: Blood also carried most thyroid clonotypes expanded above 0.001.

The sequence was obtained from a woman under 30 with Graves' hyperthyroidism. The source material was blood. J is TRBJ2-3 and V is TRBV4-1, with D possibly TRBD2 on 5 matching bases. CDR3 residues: CASSQDLSGRTDTQYF. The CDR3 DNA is TGCGCCAGCAGCCAAGACCTGAGCGGACGCACAGATACGCAGTATTTT.